These 24 T cell receptor beta chains were all obtained from the same sample, sequenced in a study of CD8 T cells in Susac syndrome. It was with random hexamers that 0.5 to 1 ug RNA was reverse transcribed. Via MiXCR, TCRdb re-called the immunoSEQ multiplex PCR reads, giving one row per CDR3 protein. Of fewer than 150,000 distinct CDR3 sequences listed, over 90% are singletons. The specimen sequenced was CD8+ T cells from PBMCs. These receptors were collected from a human donor with Susac syndrome.

This chain connects TRBV19 to TRBJ1-2; D gene unclear. This CDR3 contains 11 residues. CDR1 is LNHDA, CDR2 SQIVND, per germline (reference sequence). Trimming took off 5 bases at V and 6 bases at J, with 7 bases between the two ends. Here the CDR3 reads CASSWFNGYTF. CDR3 DNA sequence: TGTGCCAGTAGTTGGTTCAATGGCTACACCTTC.

The V and J genes are TRBV15 and TRBJ2-7; 7 positions agree with TRBD1. The V and J ends lost 0 bases and 2 bases, in that order; junction bases with no gene match: 1. The CDR3 sequence is 14 residues long. Germline CDR1 LNHNV, CDR2 YYDKDF (reference sequence). The chain's CDR3 is CATSREQGAYEQYF. The CDR3 DNA reads as TGTGCCACCAGCAGAGAGCAGGGGGCCTACGAGCAGTACTTC. The whole variable domain, filled in from reference TRBV15 and TRBJ2-7, reads DAMVIQNPRYQVTQFGKPVTLSCSQTLNHNVMYWYQQKSSQAPKLLFHYYDKDFNNEADTPDNFQSRRPNTSFCFLDIRSPGLGDTAMYLCATSREQGAYEQYFGPGTRLTVT.

J is TRBJ1-1 and V is TRBV2, with D maybe TRBD1 (6 bases). The CDR3 extends over 14 amino acids. V shed 3 bases and J shed 4 bases, with 12 bases lying between them. Germline CDR1 and CDR2: SNHLY and FYNNEI. The CDR3 DNA reads TGTGCCAGCAGTGACCCAGGGGTGAGCACTGAAGCTTTCTTT. Protein sequence: CASSDPGVSTEAFF.

J is TRBJ2-1 and V is TRBV7-3; 8 nucleotides align to TRBD2. Germline loops: CDR1 SGHTA, CDR2 FQGTGA. This CDR3 has 15 amino acids. With V trimmed by 5 bases and J by 6 bases, 9 bases remained unmatched. The CDR3 coding sequence is TGTGCCAGCAGCAATACTAGCGGTGGTGGCAATGAGCAGTTCTTC. It specifies CASSNTSGGGNEQFF.

This chain uses TRBV20-1 with TRBJ2-3, with D tentatively TRBD1 (6 bases). V dropped 6 bases and J dropped 0 bases, with 16 bases sitting between them. The germline gives CDR1 DFQATT, CDR2 SNEGSKA (reference sequence). The CDR3 loop spans 15 amino acids. CDR3 nucleotide sequence: TGCAGTGCCAGGGGCTACACCTCTAGCACAGATACGCAGTATTTT. Translating gives CSARGYTSSTDTQYF.

This rearrangement joins TRBV6-2 or TRBV6-3 to TRBJ2-5; no clear D gene. Deletions cut 10 bases from V and 5 bases from J, with 17 bases between. This CDR3 is built from 13 residues. The germline V gene encodes CDR1 MNHEY and CDR2 SVGEGT. The CDR3: CATFGRTAETQYF. CDR3 coding DNA: TGTGCCACGTTTGGGCGGACGGCGGAGACCCAGTACTTC.

V gene TRBV27 combines with J gene TRBJ1-2; D is ambiguous. This CDR3 has 12 amino acids. The germline V gene has CDR1 MNHEY and CDR2 SMNVEV (reference sequence). V was pared by 8 bases and J by 8 bases, with 15 bases between. CDR3 amino acids: CASATERGGYTF. Written as DNA, the CDR3 is TGTGCCAGCGCCACTGAGAGAGGGGGCTACACCTTC.

The chain joins TRBV29-1 to TRBJ1-2; no definite D call. The CDR3 is 14 residues long. V lost 3 bases and J lost 2, with 13 bases in between. Germline-derived CDR1 and CDR2 are SQVTM and ANQGSEA. The CDR3 spells CSVDLVGGNYGYTF. CDR3 in DNA: TGCAGCGTTGATTTGGTGGGCGGGAACTATGGCTACACCTTC.

J is TRBJ2-7 and V is TRBV20-1, with 8 bases identical to TRBD2. The CDR3 is 13 amino acids. In germline, CDR1 is DFQATT, CDR2 SNEGSKA (reference sequence). J lost 6 bases, V lost 5 bases, and 9 bases had no gene match. The CDR3 spells CSAPEVAGFEQYF. As DNA, the CDR3 is TGCAGTGCTCCCGAGGTAGCGGGGTTCGAGCAGTACTTC.

This chain joins TRBV7-2 and TRBJ2-7, with 8 bases lining up with TRBD2. V lost 6 bases to trimming and J lost 4 bases; unmatched junction nucleotides: 8. The CDR3 is 14 amino acids. Germline-derived CDR1 and CDR2 are SGHTA and FQGNSA. CDR3 protein: CASSSGLALYEQYF. The CDR3 DNA reads TGTGCCAGCAGTAGCGGACTAGCCCTTTACGAGCAGTACTTC.

The chain employs TRBV28 and TRBJ1-5; D gene ambiguous. V lost 3 bases, J lost 0 bases, and 6 bases lay in between. CDR3 length: 14 amino acids. Germline-derived CDR1 and CDR2 are MDHEN and SYDVKM. The CDR3 region is CASSFTDSNQPQHF. Written as DNA, the CDR3 is TGTGCCAGCAGTTTTACGGATAGCAATCAGCCCCAGCATTTT.

In this sample, this clonotype turned up once. This chain joins TRBV7-2 and TRBJ1-1; perhaps TRBD1 as D (6 bases). Germline-derived CDR1 and CDR2 are SGHTA and FQGNSA. V was pared by 5 bases and J by 3 bases, with 19 bases between. This CDR3 has 16 residues. DNA for the CDR3: TGTGCCAGCAGCGCCGACAGGTCGGCTTGGGACACTGAAGCTTTCTTT. Encoded protein: CASSADRSAWDTEAFF. Combining the CDR3 with reference TRBV7-2 and TRBJ1-1 gives the whole variable domain GAGVSQSPSNKVTEKGKDVELRCDPISGHTALYWYRQSLGQGLEFLIYFQGNSAPDKSGLPSDRFSAERTGGSVSTLTIQRTQQEDSAVYLCASSADRSAWDTEAFFGQGTRLTVV.

The chain carries TRBV29-1 and TRBJ1-1; 9 bases align to TRBD1. V shed 3 bases, J shed 6 bases, and the junction held 5 bases outside the gene matches. The CDR3 runs 13 residues. Per the germline V gene, CDR1 is SQVTM and CDR2 is ANQGSEA. The CDR3 DNA reads TGCAGCGTTGATACAGGGGGCCGTTCTGAAGCTTTCTTT. It codes for CSVDTGGRSEAFF.

The sample holds one count of this clonotype. This sequence joins TRBV4-1 and TRBJ2-7; D tentatively reads TRBD1 or TRBD2 (6 bases each). There are 14 residues in the CDR3. Germline V lookup: CDR1 MGHRA, CDR2 YSYEKL. Deletions cut 6 bases from V and 6 bases from J, with 18 bases between. The DNA for the CDR3 is TGCGCCAGCAGTCTACCGGGGGCTAAAAGCGAGCAGTACTTC. Amino acids: CASSLPGAKSEQYF.

V and J are TRBV6-6 and TRBJ1-5, with D hard to call. The germline CDR1 and CDR2 sequences are MNHNY and SVGAGI (reference sequence). This CDR3 comprises 11 residues. With 8 bases removed from V and 5 bases from J, the gap between germline ends came to 7 bases. The CDR3 region is CASSPDQPQHF. Here the CDR3 DNA reads TGTGCCAGCTCACCAGATCAGCCCCAGCATTTT.

The chain combines TRBV11-2 with TRBJ2-7; 7 bases map to TRBD2. Germline V CDR1 and CDR2: SGHAT, FQNNGV. The V gene end was trimmed by 5 bases and the J gene end by 3 bases; junction bases not matched to a gene: 7. The CDR3 consists of 14 residues. CDR3: CASSKGTTGYEQYF. The CDR3 DNA follows: TGTGCCAGCAGCAAAGGGACTACCGGCTACGAGCAGTACTTC. The entire variable domain, with the rest obtained from reference TRBV11-2 and TRBJ2-7, is as follows: EAGVAQSPRYKIIEKRQSVAFWCNPISGHATLYWYQQILGQGPKLLIQFQNNGVVDDSQLPKDRFSAERLKGVDSTLKIQPAKLEDSAVYLCASSKGTTGYEQYFGPGTRLTVT.

This sequence joins TRBV29-1 and TRBJ1-1; D remains unclear. The CDR3 sequence is 11 residues long. Trimming pared 5 bases from V and 6 bases from J, leaving 10 bases between. CDR1 is SQVTM and CDR2 is ANQGSEA in the germline V gene. The CDR3 coding sequence is TGCAGCGTTCCTGGGCCTTCTGAAGCTTTCTTT. Its translation is CSVPGPSEAFF.

V usage is TRBV27 and J usage is TRBJ2-7; D may be TRBD2 (6 bases). The CDR3 has 15 amino acids. Germline lookup yields CDR1 MNHEY and CDR2 SMNVEV (reference sequence). V was cut by 5 bases and J by 2 bases, with 16 bases left in between. CDR3 in amino acids: CASSTVRDFPYEQYF. The CDR3 nucleotides are TGTGCCAGCAGTACAGTCCGGGACTTCCCCTACGAGCAGTACTTC.

This clonotype has just one count. The chain recombines TRBV11-2 with TRBJ1-5; 9 bases agree with TRBD1. The J segment lost 6 bases and the V segment lost 0 bases, leaving 3 bases of the junction unmatched. Germline V gives CDR1 SGHAT, CDR2 FQNNGV. This CDR3 is 15 amino acids long. CDR3 bases: TGTGCCAGCAGCTTAGATACAGGGGGCAGTCAGCCCCAGCATTTT. Protein product: CASSLDTGGSQPQHF.

This chain links TRBV9 with TRBJ2-1; 7 bases are shared with TRBD1. Per the germline V gene, CDR1 is SGDLS and CDR2 is YYNGEE. This CDR3 spans 16 amino acids. J was trimmed by 0 bases and V by 4 bases; bases with no gene match: 7. The CDR3 DNA reads as TGTGCCAGCAGCACATACAGGGACAGCTCCTACAATGAGCAGTTCTTC. The encoded protein is CASSTYRDSSYNEQFF.

This chain uses TRBV20-1 with TRBJ1-5; a weak D match, TRBD1 (6 bases). The germline V gene encodes CDR1 DFQATT and CDR2 SNEGSKA (reference sequence). Deletions cut 0 bases from V and 7 bases from J, with 13 bases between. The CDR3 contains 14 residues. The CDR3 DNA follows: TGCAGTGCTAGAGATCGGGAGGGGGACCAGCCCCAGCATTTT. Its protein is CSARDREGDQPQHF.

The chain recombines TRBV2 with TRBJ2-5; D not certain. CDR1 is SNHLY and CDR2 is FYNNEI in the germline V gene. V shed 6 bases and J shed 3 bases, with 5 bases lying between them. CDR3 length: 11 amino acids. The CDR3 spells CASRYEETQYF. In DNA form, the CDR3 reads TGTGCCAGCAGGTACGAAGAGACCCAGTACTTC.

The chain has TRBV12-3 or TRBV12-4 and TRBJ2-7, with 8 bases identical to TRBD1. The ends lost 6 bases at V and 2 bases at J; junction bases unmatched: 15. The length of the CDR3 is 17 residues. The CDR3 DNA is TGTGCCAGCAGCCCACGACCGACAGGGGAACTCACCTACGAGCAGTACTTC. It encodes CASSPRPTGELTYEQYF.

The chain has TRBV5-1 and TRBJ1-1, with 7 bases that match TRBD1. Germline values: CDR1 SGHRS, CDR2 YFSETQ. This CDR3 is built from 17 residues. With V trimmed by 0 bases and J by 0 bases, 8 bases remained unmatched. The CDR3 sequence is CASSLAPGTAMNTEAFF. The CDR3 nucleotides read TGCGCCAGCAGCTTGGCCCCCGGGACAGCCATGAACACTGAAGCTTTCTTT.